The present entry profiles one TCR beta chain with its context. At one end the junction does not follow the germline gene, possibly because of a read error. This entry is derived from a study of human versus mouse CDR3 diversity and MHC coevolution. Clones were read by immunoSEQ multiplex PCR, and TCRdb kept only the in-frame ones, dropping some. The sample has tens of thousands of clones, around 95% seen once. The CDR3 has 13 amino acids. The germline CDR1 and CDR2 sequences are SSHAT and FNYEAQ (reference sequence). The sequence was obtained from a person aged 25 to 75 in good health. This chain links TRBV7-7 with TRBJ2-5; D is ambiguous. Sequencing was performed on naive CD4+ T cells from blood. Subset meaning: CD45RO-negative CD62L-positive naive CD4 T cells. The DNA of the CDR3 is TGTGCTAGCAGCTTTGCCGGCCAAGAGACCCAGTACTTC. Translation: CASSFAGQETQYF.